This TCR beta chain derives from a study of regulatory T cells in long-lasting Graves disease. Study-wide context: Positive TSH receptor antibodies alongside over 5 years of antithyroid drugs were what marked Graves' disease as persistent.

Relying on iRepertoire HTBI primers and Arm-PCR of CDR3 regions, the team built TCR beta libraries. Using its own MiXCR run on the multiplex PCR reads, TCRdb lists one record per CDR3 protein. The sample contains roughly 700,000 distinct CDR3 sequences, 25% to 35% of which appear only once. With respect to this clonotype: The antigen remains unidentified.

Stated time point: persistent/refractory GD, antithyroid drugs over 5 years with positive TRAb. PBMC RNA was the source of the TCR library. Collection of peripheral blood (around 10 milliliters) was done using EDTA tubes. The study's findings and limits: Possibly, accuracy suffered from the small sample size.

The germline V gene encodes CDR1 SGHRS and CDR2 YFSETQ. The CDR3 totals 14 residues. V gave up 4 bases and J gave up 8 bases, with 16 bases separating them. The material was peripheral blood mononuclear cells (PBMCs), obtained when the disease was refractory, from a patient treated with antithyroid drugs. The clonotype originates from a female donor with Graves disease. This chain joins TRBV5-1 and TRBJ2-1; D perhaps matches TRBD2 (6 bases). In DNA form, the CDR3 reads TGCGCCAGCAGCAGGAGGGGAGAGGGGTATGAGCAGTTCTTC. It translates to CASSRRGEGYEQFF. The full variable domain, its missing parts supplied by reference TRBV5-1 and TRBJ2-1, is KAGVTQTPRYLIKTRGQQVTLSCSPISGHRSVSWYQQTPGQGLQFLFEYFSETQRNKGNFPGRFSGRQFSNSRSEMNVSTLELGDSALYLCASSRRGEGYEQFFGPGTRLTVL.